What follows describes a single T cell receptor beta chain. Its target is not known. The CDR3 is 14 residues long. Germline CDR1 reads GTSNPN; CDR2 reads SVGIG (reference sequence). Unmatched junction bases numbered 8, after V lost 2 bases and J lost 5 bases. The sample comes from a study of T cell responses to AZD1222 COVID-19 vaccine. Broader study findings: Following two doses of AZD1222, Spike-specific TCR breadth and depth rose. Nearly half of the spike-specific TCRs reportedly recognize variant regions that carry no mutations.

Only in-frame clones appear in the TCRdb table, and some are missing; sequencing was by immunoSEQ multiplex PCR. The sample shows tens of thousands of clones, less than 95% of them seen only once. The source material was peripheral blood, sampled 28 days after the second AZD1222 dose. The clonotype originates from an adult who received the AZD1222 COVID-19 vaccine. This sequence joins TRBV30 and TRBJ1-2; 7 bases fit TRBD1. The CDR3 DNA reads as TGTGCCTGGAGTCGACAGGGAAATCCTTATGGCTACACCTTC. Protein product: CAWSRQGNPYGYTF.